The 19 T cell receptor beta chains given below trace back to one sample, sequenced in a study of tumor and adjacent non-tumor tissue in lung cancer. No cell sorting was done before RNA was extracted from the tissue. The library came from three nested PCR rounds adapted from ARM-PCR protocols. MiXCR, run by TCRdb on the multiplex PCR reads, gives a single entry per CDR3 protein. The sample consists of about 93,000 distinct CDR3 sequences, around 64% of them appearing once. Sequencing used lung tumor tissue. The receptors stem from a man in his fifties or sixties with non-small cell lung cancer.

V is TRBV20-1 and J is TRBJ2-3; TRBD2 aligns across 11 bases. The CDR3 spans 14 residues. CDR1 and CDR2 (germline): DFQATT, SNEGSKA (reference sequence). V shed 5 bases, J shed 1 base, and the junction held 2 bases outside the gene matches. The CDR3 protein is CSAELAGGTDTQYF. The CDR3 coding sequence is TGCAGTGCTGAACTAGCGGGGGGCACAGATACGCAGTATTTT.

The V call is TRBV4-1, the J call TRBJ2-5; TRBD1 might be the D (5 bases). This CDR3 has 14 amino acids. Germline assignment: CDR1 MGHRA and CDR2 YSYEKL. In nucleotides, the CDR3 is TGCGACAGTAGCCAAGACAGTCAGCAAGAGACCCAGTACTTC. This sequence encodes CDSSQDSQQETQYF.

Worth noting for this clonotype: Compared with germline, one end of the junction differs, possibly owing to a read error. The J gene is TRBJ1-1, the V gene TRBV6-5; 7 nucleotides match TRBD1. CDR1 is MNHEY, CDR2 SVGAGI, per germline. The CDR3 length is 14 residues. The CDR3 here is CVSKPGQWNTEAFF. CDR3 DNA sequence: TGTGTCAGCAAACCGGGACAGTGGAATACTGAAGCTTTCTTT.

Regarding this clonotype: One junction end does not reproduce the germline sequence, and a read error may be involved. The chain has TRBV11-1 and TRBJ1-1, with D maybe TRBD1 (5 bases). The CDR3 has 14 residues. Germline V gene data show CDR1 as SGHAT and CDR2 as FQDESV (reference sequence). In nucleotides, the CDR3 is TGTCCCAGCAGCACCGCTGGGGGTCCCACTGAAGCTTCCTTT. Protein product: CPSSTAGGPTEASF.

Concerning this clonotype itself: The germline gene is not matched at one end of the junction; a read error may be the cause. V usage is TRBV5-6 and J usage is TRBJ2-2; D may be TRBD1 (5 bases). Germline values: CDR1 SGHDT, CDR2 YYEEEE. The CDR3 extends over 14 amino acids. The chain's CDR3 is CTSSTGHSTGELFF. The CDR3 coding sequence is TGTACCAGCAGCACAGGACACAGCACCGGGGAGCTGTTTTTT.

This clonotype was seen a handful of times. Since a much larger clone is just one base distant, this may be a read error. The V call is TRBV6-2 or TRBV6-3, the J call TRBJ1-6; D gene unclear. This CDR3 has 20 amino acids. The germline gives CDR1 MNHEY, CDR2 SVGEGT. This CDR3 is CVSSYPNPGPPSSYNSPLHF. The CDR3 DNA reads TGTGTCAGCAGTTACCCGAACCCTGGACCGCCGAGCTCCTATAATTCACCCCTCCACTTT.

A word on this clonotype: This could be a read error, since a much larger clone is one nucleotide away. The chain recombines TRBV20-1 with TRBJ2-1; maybe TRBD1 (5 bases). The CDR3 runs 12 residues. V was clipped by 2 bases and J by 9 bases, with 11 bases between them. The germline CDR1 and CDR2 sequences are DFQATT and SNEGSKA (reference sequence). The CDR3: CSARRGWGEQFF. The DNA for the CDR3 is TGCAGTGCTAGAAGGGGATGGGGTGAGCAGTTCTTC.

As concerns this clonotype: A much larger clonotype is one base distant, so this may be a read error. The rearrangement links TRBV20-1 to TRBJ1-6, with D unclear. The CDR3 spans 13 residues. The germline V gene has CDR1 DFQATT and CDR2 SNEGSKA (reference sequence). Trimming removed 6 bases at V and 6 bases at J, with 12 bases between. CDR3 region: CSATGDINSPLHF. The CDR3 DNA sequence: TGCAGTGCCACCGGGGATATTAATTCACCCCTCCACTTT.

This clonotype has ten or more counts. The chain carries TRBV14 and TRBJ1-4; D is undetermined. V lost 1 base to trimming and J lost 8 bases, with 11 bases between them. The CDR3 has 14 residues. Germline V lookup: CDR1 SGHDN, CDR2 FVKESK. CDR3 bases: TGTGCCAGCAGCCAAGTCTTAGGAGGGGAAAAACTGTTTTTT. This translates into CASSQVLGGEKLFF. Supplemented by reference TRBV14 and TRBJ1-4, the full variable domain reads EAGVTQFPSHSVIEKGQTVTLRCDPISGHDNLYWYRRVMGKEIKFLLHFVKESKQDESGMPNNRFLAERTGGTYSTLKVQPAELEDSGVYFCASSQVLGGEKLFFGSGTQLSVL.

As concerns this clonotype: No conserved phenylalanine or tryptophan is present at the end of the CDR3, so a read error is the likely explanation. The chain is built from TRBV6-5 and TRBJ1-5; possibly TRBD1 for D (5 bases). The CDR3 is 12 residues long. CDR1 and CDR2 (germline): MNHEY, SVGAGI. Trimming removed 10 bases at V and 4 bases at J, with 11 bases between. For the CDR3, the DNA is TGTGCCACCGGACACGGTAATCAGCCCCAGCATTAT. Encoded protein: CATGHGNQPQHY.

Details on this clonotype: At one end the junction does not follow the germline gene, possibly because of a read error. This sequence joins TRBV11-1 and TRBJ2-5; tentatively, D is TRBD1 (5 bases). The CDR3 is 14 residues long. Per germline, CDR1 SGHAT and CDR2 FQDESV (reference sequence). CDR3 loop: CTSSSGHGQEAQYF. The CDR3 DNA reads as TGTACCAGCAGCTCCGGACATGGCCAAGAGGCCCAGTACTTC.

This clonotype was seen only a few times. This CDR3 reads CASSLSSGRHEQFF. In DNA, the CDR3 is TGTGCCAGCAGCTTATCTAGCGGGAGACATGAGCAGTTCTTC. The chain combines TRBV7-9 with TRBJ2-1; TRBD2 agrees at 10 bases. Per the germline V gene, CDR1 is SEHNR and CDR2 is FQNEAQ (reference sequence). V lost 2 bases to trimming and J lost 8 bases; unmatched junction nucleotides: 3. The CDR3 has 14 residues.

V and J are TRBV28 and TRBJ2-7, with TRBD2 matching over 9 bases. The junction had 5 bases not matched to a gene; V was cut back by 2 bases and J by 3 bases. The germline CDR1 and CDR2 sequences are MDHEN and SYDVKM. This CDR3 has 15 residues. CDR3 region: CASSLMLAGNYEQYF. The CDR3 coding sequence is TGTGCCAGCAGTTTAATGCTAGCGGGGAACTACGAGCAGTACTTC.

Worth noting for this clonotype: Because it lacks the conserved phenylalanine or tryptophan at the end, this CDR3 is likely a read error. V gene TRBV5-5 combines with J gene TRBJ1-1; D possibly corresponds to TRBD1 (6 bases). Germline values: CDR1 SGHKS, CDR2 YYEKEE (reference sequence). The V gene lost 0 bases and the J gene lost 4 bases, with 10 bases spanning the gap. The CDR3 length is 14 residues. The CDR3, as DNA: TGTGCCAGCAGCTTGGGGGGGCGGAGCACTGAAGCTTTCTCT. Translation gives CASSLGGRSTEAFS.

At least ten counts were recorded for this clonotype. The genes are TRBV5-1 and TRBJ2-5; D uncertain. The CDR3 contains 14 residues. Per germline, CDR1 SGHRS and CDR2 YFSETQ. With 0 bases removed from V and 6 bases from J, the gap between germline ends came to 12 bases. In DNA, the CDR3 is TGCGCCAGCAGCTTGGGTGTGACGGAGAAGACCCAGTACTTC. It encodes CASSLGVTEKTQYF.

The chain joins TRBV11-3 to TRBJ2-1; 9 bases fit TRBD2. CDR3 length: 13 residues. Trimming removed 3 bases from V and 7 bases from J; junction bases left unmatched: 1. The germline CDR1 and CDR2 sequences are SGHNT and YENEEA. This chain's CDR3 is CASSFLAGNEQFF. DNA for the CDR3: TGTGCCAGCAGCTTTCTAGCGGGGAATGAGCAGTTCTTC.

The table lists this clonotype with a count of one. The chain employs TRBV29-1 and TRBJ2-5; D is ambiguous. V gave up 6 bases and J gave up 1 base, with 18 bases separating them. Per germline, CDR1 SQVTM and CDR2 ANQGSEA. The CDR3 spans 15 residues. The CDR3 DNA follows: TGCAGCGTCGAATCTTACTTGGGCCTCCAAGAGACCCAGTACTTC. Amino acids: CSVESYLGLQETQYF. Using reference TRBV29-1 and TRBJ2-5 for the parts outside the CDR3, the full variable domain is SAVISQKPSRDICQRGTSLTIQCQVDSQVTMMFWYRQQPGQSLTLIATANQGSEATYESGFVIDKFPISRPNLTFSTLTVSNMSPEDSSIYLCSVESYLGLQETQYFGPGTRLLVL.

This clonotype was seen just once. A much larger clone lies a single base off, so this may be a read error. This chain joins TRBV28 and TRBJ1-1; perhaps TRBD1 as D (5 bases). V lost 9 bases and J lost 3, with 17 bases in between. Germline values: CDR1 MDHEN, CDR2 SYDVKM. There are 14 residues in the CDR3. This chain's CDR3 is CARTPPQVYTEAFF. Here the CDR3 DNA reads TGTGCCAGGACCCCGCCACAGGTATACACTGAAGCTTTCTTT.

The rearrangement links TRBV20-1 to TRBJ2-1, with 15 bases that match TRBD2. This CDR3 is built from 19 residues. V was clipped by 2 bases and J by 0 bases; unmatched bases: 8. Germline assignment: CDR1 DFQATT and CDR2 SNEGSKA (reference sequence). The CDR3 coding sequence is TGCAGTGCTAGAACATCAGGACTAGCGGGGGGGGTCTCCTACAATGAGCAGTTCTTC. It is translated as CSARTSGLAGGVSYNEQFF.